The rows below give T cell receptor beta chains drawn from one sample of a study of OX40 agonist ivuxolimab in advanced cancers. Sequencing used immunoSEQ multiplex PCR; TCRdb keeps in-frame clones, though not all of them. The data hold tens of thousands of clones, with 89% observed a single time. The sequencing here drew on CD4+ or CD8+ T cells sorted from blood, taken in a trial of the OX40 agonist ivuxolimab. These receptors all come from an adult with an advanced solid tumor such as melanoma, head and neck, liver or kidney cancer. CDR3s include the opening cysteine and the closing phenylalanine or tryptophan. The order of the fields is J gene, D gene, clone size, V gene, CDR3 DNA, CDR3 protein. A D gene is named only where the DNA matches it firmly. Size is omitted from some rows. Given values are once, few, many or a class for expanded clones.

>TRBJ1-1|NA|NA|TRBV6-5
TGTGCCAGCAGCTCCGACCCCCGTCGGGAAGCTTTCTTT
CASSSDPRREAFF
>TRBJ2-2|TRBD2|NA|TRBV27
TGTGCCAGCAGCCCGAGAGGCGGGAGAGTTGGGTACACCGGGGAGCTGTTTTTT
CASSPRGGRVGYTGELFF
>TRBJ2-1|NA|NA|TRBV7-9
TGTGCCAGCAGCTTCGGCGGCCTCAATGAGCAGTTCTTC
CASSFGGLNEQFF
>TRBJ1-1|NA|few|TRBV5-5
TGTGCCTGCTCTTCTAGCCCCAAGTCGGGTTGGACTGAAGCTTTCTTT
CACSSSPKSGWTEAFF
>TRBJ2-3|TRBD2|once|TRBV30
TGTGCCTGGGGGCTAGCGGGATTTTCTAGCACAGATACGCAGTATTTT
CAWGLAGFSSTDTQYF
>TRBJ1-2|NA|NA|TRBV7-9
TGTGCCAGCAGCTTGGCAGCTAACTATGGCTACACCTTC
CASSLAANYGYTF
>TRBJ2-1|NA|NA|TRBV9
TGTGCCAGCAGCGGTTCTAGTTACAATGAGCAGTTCTTC
CASSGSSYNEQFF
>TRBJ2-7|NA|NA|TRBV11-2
TGTGCCAGCAGCTCCCGCAGGAACTGGTACGAGCAGTACTTC
CASSSRRNWYEQYF
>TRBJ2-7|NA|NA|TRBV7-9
TGTGCCAGCAGCCTAGGACAAGGGTTTGGCTACGAGCAGTACTTC
CASSLGQGFGYEQYF
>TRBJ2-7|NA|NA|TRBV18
TGTGCCAGCTCACCACCCCTGAACCGGGAGCAGTACTTC
CASSPPLNREQYF
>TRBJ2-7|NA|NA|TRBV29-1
TGCAGCGTTCGACAGGTTAGCTCCTACGAGCAGTACTTC
CSVRQVSSYEQYF
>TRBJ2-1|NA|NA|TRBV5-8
TGTGCCAGCAGGCGCGGTCTAAACAATGAGCAGTTCTTC
CASRRGLNNEQFF
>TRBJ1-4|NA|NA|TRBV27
TGTGCCAGCAGTTCTCCCTGGGAGGGTAATGAAAAACTGTTTTTT
CASSSPWEGNEKLFF
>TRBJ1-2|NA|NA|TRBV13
TGTGCCAGCAGCTCAGGACCGGATGGCTACACCTTC
CASSSGPDGYTF
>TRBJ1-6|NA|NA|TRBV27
TGTGCCAGCAGTTTATCGGGCACCAGGGCGAGCTCCTATAATTCACCCCTCCACTTT
CASSLSGTRASSYNSPLHF
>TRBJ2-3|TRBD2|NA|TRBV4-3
TGCGCCAGCAGCCAAGGACTAGCGGGAGGGGGCGTCGTAGATACGCAGTATTTT
CASSQGLAGGGVVDTQYF
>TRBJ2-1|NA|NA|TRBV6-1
TGTGCCAGCCCGCGAGGGAGCGGACCGACAGATGAGCAGTTCTTC
CASPRGSGPTDEQFF
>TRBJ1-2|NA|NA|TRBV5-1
TGCGCCAGCAGGGAGATTTATGGCTACACCTTC
CASREIYGYTF
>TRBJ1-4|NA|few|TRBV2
TGTGCCAGCAGTGCCGACGTGGGGCTCCGAGGGTATAAGGAAAAACTGTTTTTT
CASSADVGLRGYKEKLFF
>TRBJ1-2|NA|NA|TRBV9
TGTGCCAGCAGCGTAGGGGATGTTCCTGAAAATGGCTACACCTTC
CASSVGDVPENGYTF
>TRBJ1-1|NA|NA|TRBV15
TGTGCCACCAGCAGATCCCGACTTACGGGGACTTTCTTT
CATSRSRLTGTFF
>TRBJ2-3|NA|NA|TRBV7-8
TGTGCCAGCAGCGCCCAGGGGGGCGACACAGATACGCAGTATTTT
CASSAQGGDTDTQYF
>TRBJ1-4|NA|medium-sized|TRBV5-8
TGTGCCAGCAGCTTGAAGGGGGTCGAGAACGAAAAACTGTTTTTT
CASSLKGVENEKLFF
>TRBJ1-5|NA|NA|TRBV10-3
TGTGCCATCAGTGAGTCTGCCAGCTATAGCAATCAGCCCCAGCATTTT
CAISESASYSNQPQHF
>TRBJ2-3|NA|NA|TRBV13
TGTGCCAGCAGCCCTACTCCTAGCACAGATACGCAGTATTTT
CASSPTPSTDTQYF
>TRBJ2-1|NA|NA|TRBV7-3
TGTGCCAGCAGCCCAGGAAGAAATGAGCAGTTCTTC
CASSPGRNEQFF
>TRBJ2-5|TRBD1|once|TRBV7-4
TGTGCCAGCAGATGGGACAGGGGGGGAGAAGAGACCCAGTACTTC
CASRWDRGGEETQYF
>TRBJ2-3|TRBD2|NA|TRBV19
TGTGCCAGTAGTATTGGACTAGCGGGAGGTGGAACAGATACGCAGTATTTT
CASSIGLAGGGTDTQYF
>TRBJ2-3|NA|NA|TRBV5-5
TGTGCCAGCAGCTTGTACAGGGAAACAGATACGCAGTATTTT
CASSLYRETDTQYF
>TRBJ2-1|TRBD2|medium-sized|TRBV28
TGTGCCAGCAGTTTGCTTGCGGGAGGCAATAATGAGCAGTTCTTC
CASSLLAGGNNEQFF
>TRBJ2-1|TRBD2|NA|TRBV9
TGTGCCAGCAGCGTAGTTAGCGGGAGTTACAATGAGCAGTTCTTC
CASSVVSGSYNEQFF
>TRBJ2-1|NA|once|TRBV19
TGTGCCAGCCAGGGAATTTCCTACAATGAGCAGTTCTTC
CASQGISYNEQFF
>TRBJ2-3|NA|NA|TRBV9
TGTGCCAGCAGCGTAGCGGGCTCGCGCACAGATACGCAGTATTTT
CASSVAGSRTDTQYF
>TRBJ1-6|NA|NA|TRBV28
TGTGCCAGCAGTTTAGAGGTCCTTGGATCTGAGTCACCCCTCCACTTT
CASSLEVLGSESPLHF
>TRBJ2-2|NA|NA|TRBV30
TGTGCCTGGAGTGCGATCGGGGAGCTGTTTTTT
CAWSAIGELFF
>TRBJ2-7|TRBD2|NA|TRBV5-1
TGCGCCAGCAGCTTGGCTTCCCGGGAGGGCCTGAACGAGCAGTACTTC
CASSLASREGLNEQYF
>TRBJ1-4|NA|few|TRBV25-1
TGTGCCAGCAGCCAGGGAAGGGTGGGTGAAAAACTGTTTTTT
CASSQGRVGEKLFF
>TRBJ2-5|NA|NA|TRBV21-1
TGTGCCAGCACCATCAGACAGACCCAAGAGACCCAGTACTTC
CASTIRQTQETQYF
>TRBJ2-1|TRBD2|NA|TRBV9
TGTGCCAGCAGCGTAGCGATCACTAGCGGGGCGGATGAGCAGTTCTTC
CASSVAITSGADEQFF
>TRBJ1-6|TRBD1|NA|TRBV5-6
TGTGCCAGCAGCTGGGGGACAGGGGGCGGCCCGAATTCACCCCTCCACTTT
CASSWGTGGGPNSPLHF
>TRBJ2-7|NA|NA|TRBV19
TGTGCCAGTAGTCCCTCAGGCCCGGGCCCCTACGAGCAGTACTTC
CASSPSGPGPYEQYF
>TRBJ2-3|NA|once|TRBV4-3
TGCGCCAGCAGCCAAGGCGTTTGGGGGGGCTCAAGAGATACGCAGTATTTT
CASSQGVWGGSRDTQYF
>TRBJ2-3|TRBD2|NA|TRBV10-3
TGTGCCTGCGATGGGGGGGAGGCGACAGATACGCAGTATTTT
CACDGGEATDTQYF
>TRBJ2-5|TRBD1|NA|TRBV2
TGTGCCAGCAGTGTCCTCGCAGGGGGCCAAATAGAGGGAGAGACCCAGTACTTC
CASSVLAGGQIEGETQYF
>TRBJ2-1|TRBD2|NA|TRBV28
TGTGCCAGCAGTTTACTAGCGGGGATATACAATGAGCAGTTCTTC
CASSLLAGIYNEQFF
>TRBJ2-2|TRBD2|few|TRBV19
TGTGCCAGCCATACTCTAGCGGGAGGGGACACCGGGGAGCTGTTTTTT
CASHTLAGGDTGELFF
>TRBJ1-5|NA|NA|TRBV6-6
TGTGCCAGCAGTCGGACGGTTAGCAATCAGCCCCAGCATTTT
CASSRTVSNQPQHF
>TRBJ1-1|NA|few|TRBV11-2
TGTGCCAGCAGCTACATGAACACTGAAGCTTTCTTT
CASSYMNTEAFF
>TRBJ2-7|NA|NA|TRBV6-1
TGTGCCAGCATAGGTCTCCACGAGCAGTACTTC
CASIGLHEQYF
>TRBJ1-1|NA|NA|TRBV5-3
TGTGCCAGCAGCTTGCGGGGGACTGAAGCTTTCTTT
CASSLRGTEAFF
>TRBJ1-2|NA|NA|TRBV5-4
TGTGCCAGCAGACCAGGGCATGAGGGCTACACCTTC
CASRPGHEGYTF
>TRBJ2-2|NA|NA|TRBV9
TGTGCCAGCAGCCCGGTGGGGGCTATCACCGGGGAGCTGTTTTTT
CASSPVGAITGELFF
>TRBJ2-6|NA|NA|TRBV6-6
TGTGCCAGCAGTTACTCGGAGGGAACTGGGGCCAACGTCCTGACTTTC
CASSYSEGTGANVLTF
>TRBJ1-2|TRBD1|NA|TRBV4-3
TGCGCCAGCAGCCAAGTGCGGGACAGGGATCCCTATGGCTACACCTTC
CASSQVRDRDPYGYTF
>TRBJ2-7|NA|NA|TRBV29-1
TGCAGCGTTGTCCTGGCGGGTGTGTACGAGCAGTACTTC
CSVVLAGVYEQYF
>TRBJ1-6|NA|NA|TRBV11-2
TGTGCCAGCAGTCTTGGACTGGGCGGCTCACCCCTCCACTTT
CASSLGLGGSPLHF
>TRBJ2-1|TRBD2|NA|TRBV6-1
TGTGCCAGCAGTGAAAGGACTAGCGGGATGAATGAGCAGTTCTTC
CASSERTSGMNEQFF
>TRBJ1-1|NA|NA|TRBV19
TGTGCCAGTAGCCGAACCAGGAGGGGCACTGAAGCTTTCTTT
CASSRTRRGTEAFF